The rows below give T cell receptor beta chains drawn from one sample of a study of T cell repertoires in cytomegalovirus infection. For these TCRs, the target antigens are not known. Each CDR3 protein gets one entry after TCRdb re-called the reads with MiXCR. Of 550,000 to 700,000 distinct CDR3 sequences detected, 40% appear once; the ten largest clones hold around 48%. The sequenced sample was cultured PBMCs, obtained from culture after CMV antigen stimulation. The receptor set was obtained from a human donor in good health (CMV status not recorded). Some clones in this sample may be carry-over from other donors' samples. Each CDR3 is given with its conserved first and last residue. The order of the fields is clone size, J gene, D gene, V gene, CDR3 protein, CDR3 DNA. The D gene is left open where the match is weak. Not all rows give a size; the values are once, few, many and, for expanded clones, a class.

>.|TRBJ2-7|.|TRBV7-9
CASSPSASGEQYF
TGTGCCAGCAGCCCGTCCGCATCTGGGGAGCAGTACTTC
>.|TRBJ1-4|.|TRBV7-6
CASSLVGASNEKLFF
TGTGCCAGCAGCTTAGTTGGGGCTTCCAATGAAAAACTGTTTTTT
>few|TRBJ1-6|TRBD1|TRBV19
CASQTGVSPLHF
TGTGCCAGCCAGACAGGGGTCTCACCCCTCCACTTT
>few|TRBJ2-3|TRBD2|TRBV12-3/TRBV12-4
CASTPGLAEADTQYF
TGTGCCAGCACTCCTGGACTAGCGGAGGCAGATACGCAGTATTTT
>.|TRBJ2-3|.|TRBV7-2
CASSLVEASPIGSTQYF
TGTGCCAGCAGCTTAGTTGAAGCCTCTCCAATCGGGAGTACGCAGTATTTT
>few|TRBJ1-5|.|TRBV11-2
CASQDSLNQPQHF
TGTGCCAGCCAAGACAGCCTGAATCAGCCCCAGCATTTT
>.|TRBJ1-2|.|TRBV7-9
CASSLAGFDYGYTF
TGTGCCAGCAGCTTAGCGGGGTTCGACTATGGCTACACCTTC
>many|TRBJ1-5|.|TRBV20-1
CSARAAGFNQPQHF
TGCAGTGCTAGGGCAGCGGGGTTCAATCAGCCCCAGCATTTT
>few|TRBJ2-5|TRBD1|TRBV10-3
CATSPWVGQRQETQYF
TGTGCCACCTCCCCGTGGGTGGGACAGAGACAAGAGACCCAGTACTTC
>many|TRBJ1-5|TRBD1|TRBV7-6
CASSFGQGYNQPQHF
TGTGCCAGCAGCTTCGGACAGGGCTACAATCAGCCCCAGCATTTT
>many|TRBJ2-3|TRBD2|TRBV6-2/TRBV6-3
CASSYSGGGAYTQYF
TGTGCCAGCAGTTACTCGGGCGGGGGGGCCTATACGCAGTATTTT